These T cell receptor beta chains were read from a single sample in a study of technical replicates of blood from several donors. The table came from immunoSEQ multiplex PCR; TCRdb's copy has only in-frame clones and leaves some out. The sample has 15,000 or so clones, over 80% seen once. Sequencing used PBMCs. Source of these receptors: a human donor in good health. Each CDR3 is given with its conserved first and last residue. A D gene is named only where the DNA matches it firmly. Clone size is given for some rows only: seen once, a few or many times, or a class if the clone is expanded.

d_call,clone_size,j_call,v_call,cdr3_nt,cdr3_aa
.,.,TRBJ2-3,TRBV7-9,TGTGCCAGCAACGGTCCCGGGAGAGATAGCACAGATACGCAGTATTTT,CASNGPGRDSTDTQYF
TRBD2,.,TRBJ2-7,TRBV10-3,TGTGCCACCCAAGAGAATAGCGGGTTTATCTACGAGCAGTACTTC,CATQENSGFIYEQYF
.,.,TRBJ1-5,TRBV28,TGTGCCAGCAGCCTACAGGGATATGGCAATCAGCCCCAGCATTTT,CASSLQGYGNQPQHF
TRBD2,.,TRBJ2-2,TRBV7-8,TGTGCCAGCAGCCCAGGGACTAGCGCGAACACCGGGGAGCTGTTTTTT,CASSPGTSANTGELFF
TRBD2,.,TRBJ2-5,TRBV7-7,TGTGCCAGCAGCCTCGGGACTAGCGTGCAAGAGACCCAGTACTTC,CASSLGTSVQETQYF
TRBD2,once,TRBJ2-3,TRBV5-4,TGTGCCAGCAGCTTGGACCTAACTAGCGGGGGTAGCACAGATACGCAGTATTTT,CASSLDLTSGGSTDTQYF
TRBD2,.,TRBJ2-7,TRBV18,TGTGCCAGCTCACCGCGCTATACCGGGACTAGCGTCCACGAGCAGTACTTC,CASSPRYTGTSVHEQYF
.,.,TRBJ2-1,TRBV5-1,TGCGCCAGCAGCTTGGGACTGTCCTTAGATGAGCAGTTCTTC,CASSLGLSLDEQFF
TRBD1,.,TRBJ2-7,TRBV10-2,TGCGCCAGCAGTGAGTCGAACAGGGGCGAGCAGTACTTC,CASSESNRGEQYF
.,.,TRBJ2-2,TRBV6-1,TGTGCCAGCAGTGCGCAGCCGGGACAAAACACCGGGGAGCTGTTTTTT,CASSAQPGQNTGELFF
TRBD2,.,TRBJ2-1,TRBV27,TGTGCCAGCAGCCCCTGGGGGCGGGAGGACAATGAGCAGTTCTTC,CASSPWGREDNEQFF
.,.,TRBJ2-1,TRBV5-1,TGCGCCAGCAGCTTGAGTGACCTTCGGGCGGGGAATGAGCAGTTCTTC,CASSLSDLRAGNEQFF
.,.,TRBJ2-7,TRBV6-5,TGTGCCAGCAGTCTTCAGGGCTACGAGCAGTACTTC,CASSLQGYEQYF
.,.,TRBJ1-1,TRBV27,TGTGCCAGCAGTCCCCGACAGTCCGCAGAAGCTTTCTTT,CASSPRQSAEAFF
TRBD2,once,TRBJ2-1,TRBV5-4,TGTGCCAGCAGCTTGGATGGGGCGGGAGCGGGCAATGAGCAGTTCTTC,CASSLDGAGAGNEQFF
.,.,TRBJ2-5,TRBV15,TGTGCCACCAGCAGAGATCGTCTGCCAAATGAGGCCCGTGGGGAGACCCAGTACTTC,CATSRDRLPNEARGETQYF
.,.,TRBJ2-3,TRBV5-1,TGCGCCAGCAGCCCTGGAGGGGCAGGGTTGACAGATACGCAGTATTTT,CASSPGGAGLTDTQYF
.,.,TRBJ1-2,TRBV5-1,TGCGCCAGCAGCTGGGCTTTGGACAGCGGCAACTATGGCTACACCTTC,CASSWALDSGNYGYTF
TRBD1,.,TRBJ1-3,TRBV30,TGTGCCTGGAGTCACAGGGGCTCCTCTGGAAACACCATATATTTT,CAWSHRGSSGNTIYF
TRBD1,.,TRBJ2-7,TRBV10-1,TGCGCCAGCAAATTTGACAGGGGGTCCTACGAGCAGTACTTC,CASKFDRGSYEQYF
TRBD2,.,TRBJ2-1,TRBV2,TGTGCCAGCAGCAGGACTAGCGAGAACAATGAGCAGTTCTTC,CASSRTSENNEQFF
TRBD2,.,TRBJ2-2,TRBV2,TGTGCCAGCAGTGATGGACTAGCGGTTAACACCGGGGAGCTGTTTTTT,CASSDGLAVNTGELFF
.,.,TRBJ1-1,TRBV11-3,TGTGCCAGCAGCTTACGGGGGACTGAAGCTTTCTTT,CASSLRGTEAFF
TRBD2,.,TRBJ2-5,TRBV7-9,TGTGCCAGCAGCTTAGATAGCGGGAGTTGGGCCCAGTACTTC,CASSLDSGSWAQYF
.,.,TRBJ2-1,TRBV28,TGTGCCAGCAATAAACAGGGCAATGAGCAGTTCTTC,CASNKQGNEQFF
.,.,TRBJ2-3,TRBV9,TGTGCCAGCAGCCCACATGGGGGCTCCCCTAGCACAGATACGCAGTATTTT,CASSPHGGSPSTDTQYF
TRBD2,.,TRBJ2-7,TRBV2,TGTGCCAGCAGAGAATCTAGCGGTTCCTCGGGGGAGCAGTACTTC,CASRESSGSSGEQYF
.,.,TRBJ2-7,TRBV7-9,TGTGCCAGCAGCTTGCCTCACGGGAACTACGAGCAGTACTTC,CASSLPHGNYEQYF
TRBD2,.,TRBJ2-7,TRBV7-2,TGTGCCAGCAGCGCAAGCGGGACTACTGCCTACGAGCAGTACTTC,CASSASGTTAYEQYF
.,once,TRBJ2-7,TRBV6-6,TGTGCCAGCACCCACACGGGTTCAGGGGGGCACGAGCAGTACTTC,CASTHTGSGGHEQYF
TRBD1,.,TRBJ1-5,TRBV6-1,TGTGCCAGCAGTGACAGGGGGATGAGGCCCCAGCATTTT,CASSDRGMRPQHF
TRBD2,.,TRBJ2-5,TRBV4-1,TGCGCCAGCAGCCAAGAGCTAGCGGGAGTGGAGGAGACCCAGTACTTC,CASSQELAGVEETQYF
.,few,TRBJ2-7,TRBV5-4,TGTGCCAGCAGCCAAGGACATCCCCAAGGAACCTACGAGCAGTACTTC,CASSQGHPQGTYEQYF
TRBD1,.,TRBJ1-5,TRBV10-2,TGCGCCAGCAGTGCGGCTTTGGGAACAGGGGGTCAGCCCCAGCATTTT,CASSAALGTGGQPQHF
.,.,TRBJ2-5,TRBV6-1,TGTGCCAGCAGTGAATCTGTCCGGACAGATGCCACTTGGACCCAGTACTTC,CASSESVRTDATWTQYF
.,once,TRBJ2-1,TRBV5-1,TGCGCCAGCAGCTTGGGGGGCAGCTCCGTCAATGAGCAGTTCTTC,CASSLGGSSVNEQFF
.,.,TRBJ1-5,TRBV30,TGTGCCTGGACGGGCCCCGGGAGTTATAGCAATCAGCCCCAGCATTTT,CAWTGPGSYSNQPQHF
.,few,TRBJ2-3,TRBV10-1,TGCGCCAGCAGTGTATCTAGGACAGATACGCAGTATTTT,CASSVSRTDTQYF
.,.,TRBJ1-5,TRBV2,TGTGCCAGCAGTGTGGCGGGGAATCAGCCCCAGCATTTT,CASSVAGNQPQHF
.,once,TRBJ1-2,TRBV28,TGTGCCAGCAGGCCGACTTCTAACTATGGCTACACCTTC,CASRPTSNYGYTF
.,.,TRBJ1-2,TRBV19,TGTGCCTCACGAGCCTTTGCTAACTATGGCTACACCTTC,CASRAFANYGYTF
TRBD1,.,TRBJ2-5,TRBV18,TGTGCCAGCTCACCTCCCGCCAGGGGGATAGAGACCCAGTACTTC,CASSPPARGIETQYF
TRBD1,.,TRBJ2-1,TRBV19,TGTGCCAGTAGTCCACCCCGGGACAGGGCTGGGGGTGAGCAGTTCTTC,CASSPPRDRAGGEQFF
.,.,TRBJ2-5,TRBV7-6,TGTGCCAGCAGCCCTGCGCAAGAGACCCAGTACTTC,CASSPAQETQYF
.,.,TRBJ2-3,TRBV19,TGTGCCAGTCTTGAGGGGCGGGGAGATACGCAGTATTTT,CASLEGRGDTQYF
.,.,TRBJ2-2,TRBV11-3,TGTGCCAGCAGCAAATACCCCGAGGACACCGGGGAGCTGTTTTTT,CASSKYPEDTGELFF
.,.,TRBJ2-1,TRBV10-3,TGTGCCATCAGTGGGCTAGCGACCTACAATGAGCAGTTCTTC,CAISGLATYNEQFF